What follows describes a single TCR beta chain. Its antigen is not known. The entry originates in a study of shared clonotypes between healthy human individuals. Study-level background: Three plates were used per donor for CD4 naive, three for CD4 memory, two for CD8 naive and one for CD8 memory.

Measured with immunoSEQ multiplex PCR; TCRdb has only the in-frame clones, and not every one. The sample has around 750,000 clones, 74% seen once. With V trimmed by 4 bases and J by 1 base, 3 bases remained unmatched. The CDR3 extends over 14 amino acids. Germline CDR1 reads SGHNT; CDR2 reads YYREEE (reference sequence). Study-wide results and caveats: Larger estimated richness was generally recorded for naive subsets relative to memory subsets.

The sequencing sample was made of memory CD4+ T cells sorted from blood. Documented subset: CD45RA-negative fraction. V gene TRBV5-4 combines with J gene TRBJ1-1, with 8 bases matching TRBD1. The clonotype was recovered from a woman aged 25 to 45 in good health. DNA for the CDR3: TGTGCCAGCAGCCGGGGACAGGAGAACACTGAAGCTTTCTTT. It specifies CASSRGQENTEAFF.